Listed here are 19 T cell receptor beta chains from one sample, sequenced in a study of human T cells and chemical hapten exposure. As for time point: patch test 3, about 24 weeks after DPC sensitization. Treatment reported: therapeutic diphenylcyclopropenone sensitization with weekly scalp DPC. TCRdb recomputed calls from the RACE reads with MiXCR, one row per CDR3 protein. The sample holds 150,000 to 200,000 distinct CDR3 sequences, about 27% seen once. Sequencing was performed on whole blood, taken in connection with sensitization to the hapten diphenylcyclopropenone (DPC). The receptor source for this set is a young woman with alopecia areata. Some clones in this sample may be carry-over from other donors' samples.

The rearrangement joins TRBV7-3 to TRBJ1-5, with a weak D call TRBD1 (5 bases). The germline V gene has CDR1 SGHTA and CDR2 FQGTGA. The CDR3 is made up of 13 amino acids. V lost 5 bases and J lost 4, with 9 bases in between. CDR3 amino acids: CASSGDVNQPQHF. The CDR3 nucleotides read TGTGCCAGCAGCGGGGACGTAAATCAGCCCCAGCATTTT.

The V call is TRBV4-2, the J call TRBJ2-5; either TRBD1 or TRBD2 may supply D (7 bases each). The CDR3 has 16 residues. Germline V gene lookup returns CDR1 LGHNA and CDR2 YNFKEQ. V lost 2 bases and J lost 0, with 13 bases in between. CDR3 residues: CASSQSGTVYQETQYF. CDR3 bases: TGTGCCAGCAGCCAAAGCGGGACAGTGTACCAAGAGACCCAGTACTTC.

This clonotype was recorded a few times. This chain joins TRBV3-1 and TRBJ1-2; D ambiguous. V dropped 1 base and J dropped 8 bases, with 8 bases sitting between them. CDR1 is LGHDT and CDR2 is YNNKEL in the germline V gene (reference sequence). This CDR3 has 12 residues. The CDR3 loop is CASSQVGRGYTF. CDR3 DNA: TGTGCCAGCAGCCAAGTAGGGCGGGGCTACACCTTC.

This sequence joins TRBV6-1 and TRBJ2-1; tentatively, D is TRBD2 (7 bases). Germline lookup yields CDR1 MNHNS and CDR2 SASEGT. This CDR3 has 17 amino acids. The ends were cut back, 7 bases at V and 0 bases at J, with 19 bases in the middle. DNA of the CDR3: TGTGCCAGCAAAGTGGGGGGGCCATCGGGCTCCTACAATGAGCAGTTCTTC. Translating gives CASKVGGPSGSYNEQFF.

This clonotype was observed a few times. The genes are TRBV12-3 or TRBV12-4 and TRBJ1-1; no firm D call. The length of the CDR3 is 13 residues. Trimming removed 2 bases at V and 4 bases at J, with 8 bases between. CDR3 nucleotides: TGTGCCAGCAGTTTAAAGGGAGGCACTGAAGCTTTCTTT. It encodes CASSLKGGTEAFF.

The chain uses TRBV18 and TRBJ2-7; no clear D gene. Looked up from germline, CDR1 is KGHSH and CDR2 is LQKENI. Trimming left V 6 bases short and J 8 bases short, with 17 bases between. The CDR3 length is 13 residues. The CDR3 sequence is CASSRSGSKKQYF. CDR3 in DNA: TGTGCCAGCTCTCGATCCGGGTCGAAGAAGCAGTACTTC.

The genes are TRBV12-3 or TRBV12-4 and TRBJ1-6; 7 nucleotides agree with TRBD1. Trimming cost V 5 bases and J 13 bases; bases outside gene matches: 11. The CDR3 loop spans 14 amino acids. The CDR3 loop reads CASSNSGQYYPLHF. CDR3 DNA sequence: TGTGCCAGCAGTAACTCGGGACAGTACTACCCCCTCCACTTT.

This clonotype was recorded a few times. The chain combines TRBV4-3 with TRBJ2-7; 9 bases match TRBD2. From germline, CDR1 is LGHNA and CDR2 YSLEER. After removal of 0 bases from V and 0 bases from J, the junction contained 6 bases not matched to a gene. The CDR3 has 17 residues. The CDR3: CASSQDLIAGDSYEQYF. CDR3 coding DNA: TGCGCCAGCAGCCAAGATTTAATAGCGGGGGACTCCTACGAGCAGTACTTC.

This chain connects TRBV20-1 to TRBJ1-2, with 10 bases matching TRBD1. This CDR3 has 14 residues. Germline V CDR1 and CDR2: DFQATT, SNEGSKA (reference sequence). J was trimmed by 4 bases and V by 6 bases; bases with no gene match: 8. The CDR3 DNA reads as TGCAGTGCACCTCCGGGACAGGGGATCTATGGCTACACCTTC. As protein: CSAPPGQGIYGYTF.

This chain uses TRBV5-4 with TRBJ2-3; D not resolved. The CDR3 runs to 16 residues. Germline V lookup: CDR1 SGHNT, CDR2 YYREEE (reference sequence). The V gene lost 4 bases and the J gene lost 3 bases, with 18 bases spanning the gap. CDR3 protein: CASSGTDTFGTDTQYF. CDR3 DNA sequence: TGTGCCAGCAGCGGAACAGACACATTTGGGACAGATACGCAGTATTTT.

The chain employs TRBV5-1 and TRBJ2-3, with TRBD2 matching over 7 bases. Germline-derived CDR1 and CDR2 are SGHRS and YFSETQ. J lost 2 bases, V lost 5 bases, and 2 bases had no gene match. The CDR3 length is 13 residues. CDR3 in amino acids: CASRKRDTDTQYF. The CDR3 coding sequence is TGCGCCAGCAGAAAGCGGGACACAGATACGCAGTATTTT.

The V call is TRBV7-9, the J call TRBJ2-2; D is uncertain. Trimming removed 3 bases from V and 1 base from J, with 6 bases in between. CDR3 size: 14 residues. Germline lookup yields CDR1 SEHNR and CDR2 FQNEAQ (reference sequence). The CDR3, as DNA: TGTGCCAGCAGCTTCAACAGGAACACCGGGGAGCTGTTTTTT. It is translated as CASSFNRNTGELFF.

This clonotype was seen a handful of times. This rearrangement joins TRBV29-1 to TRBJ2-2; D is undetermined. The CDR3 has 11 amino acids. Germline V gives CDR1 SQVTM, CDR2 ANQGSEA. V was shortened by 7 bases and J by 8 bases, with 11 bases between the two germline ends. CDR3 protein: CSAEVTGELFF. The DNA for the CDR3 is TGCAGCGCAGAGGTGACAGGGGAGCTGTTTTTT.

The chain carries TRBV6-4 and TRBJ1-2; D ambiguous. The CDR3 length is 11 residues. V was pared by 2 bases and J by 8 bases, with 6 bases between. Germline values: CDR1 MRHNA, CDR2 SNTAGT. CDR3 bases: TGTGCCAGCAGTGACGGTTTCGGCTACACCTTC. It codes for CASSDGFGYTF.

The chain couples TRBV27 to TRBJ1-5; D is unclear. This CDR3 region has 14 residues. V lost 3 bases to trimming and J lost 4 bases, with 10 bases between them. CDR1 is MNHEY and CDR2 is SMNVEV in the germline V gene (reference sequence). CDR3 sequence reads: CASSFGTQNQPQHF. CDR3 sequence (DNA): TGTGCCAGCAGTTTCGGCACGCAAAATCAGCCCCAGCATTTT.

The DNA for the CDR3 is TGCAGCGTTGAAGTGGCCCGGAGCTCCTACGAGCAGTACTTC. Translated, it gives CSVEVARSSYEQYF. This rearrangement joins TRBV29-1 to TRBJ2-7; D gene unclear. This CDR3 has 14 amino acids. CDR1 is SQVTM and CDR2 is ANQGSEA in the germline V gene. Trimming removed 1 base at V and 0 bases at J, with 10 bases between.

This clonotype was counted a few times. V usage is TRBV4-2 and J usage is TRBJ2-2; D might be TRBD1 (5 bases). V was pared by 1 base and J by 8 bases, with 8 bases between. The CDR3 runs 13 residues. The germline V gene has CDR1 LGHNA and CDR2 YNFKEQ. CDR3 loop: CASSQVRQGELFF. CDR3 nucleotides: TGTGCCAGCAGCCAAGTGAGACAGGGGGAGCTGTTTTTT.

This clonotype has a handful of counts. This chain joins TRBV20-1 and TRBJ2-1, with D tentatively TRBD2 (5 bases). The CDR3 runs to 15 residues. V lost 4 bases, J lost 0 bases, and 13 bases lay in between. CDR1 is DFQATT and CDR2 is SNEGSKA in the germline V gene (reference sequence). The CDR3 here is CSAIYGGYSYNEQFF. The CDR3 DNA reads as TGCAGTGCTATCTACGGCGGGTACTCCTACAATGAGCAGTTCTTC.

V and J are TRBV7-2 and TRBJ2-5; D not certain. The CDR3 sequence is 13 residues long. The V gene lost 7 bases and the J gene lost 4 bases, with 13 bases spanning the gap. Germline CDR1 SGHTA, CDR2 FQGNSA. The CDR3 is CASTKDRAETQYF. CDR3 nucleotide sequence: TGTGCCAGCACCAAGGACCGCGCAGAGACCCAGTACTTC.